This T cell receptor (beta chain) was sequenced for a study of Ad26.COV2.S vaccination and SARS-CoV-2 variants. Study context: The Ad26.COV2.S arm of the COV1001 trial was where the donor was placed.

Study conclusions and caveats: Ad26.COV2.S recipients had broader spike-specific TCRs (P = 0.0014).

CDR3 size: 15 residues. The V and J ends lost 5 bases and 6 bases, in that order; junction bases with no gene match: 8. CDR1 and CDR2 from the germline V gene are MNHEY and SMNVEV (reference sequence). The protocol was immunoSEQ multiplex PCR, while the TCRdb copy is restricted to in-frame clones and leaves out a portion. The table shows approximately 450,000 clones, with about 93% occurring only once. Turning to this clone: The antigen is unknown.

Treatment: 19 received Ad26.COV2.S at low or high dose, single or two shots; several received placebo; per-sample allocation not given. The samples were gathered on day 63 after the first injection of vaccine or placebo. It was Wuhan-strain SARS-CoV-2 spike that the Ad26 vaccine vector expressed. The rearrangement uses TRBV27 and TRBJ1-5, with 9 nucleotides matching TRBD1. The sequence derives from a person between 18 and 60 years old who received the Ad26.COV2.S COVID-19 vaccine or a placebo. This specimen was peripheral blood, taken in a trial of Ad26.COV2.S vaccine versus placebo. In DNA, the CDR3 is TGTGCCAGCAGTCCTACCCTGACAGGGGGTCAGCCCCAGCATTTT. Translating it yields CASSPTLTGGQPQHF.